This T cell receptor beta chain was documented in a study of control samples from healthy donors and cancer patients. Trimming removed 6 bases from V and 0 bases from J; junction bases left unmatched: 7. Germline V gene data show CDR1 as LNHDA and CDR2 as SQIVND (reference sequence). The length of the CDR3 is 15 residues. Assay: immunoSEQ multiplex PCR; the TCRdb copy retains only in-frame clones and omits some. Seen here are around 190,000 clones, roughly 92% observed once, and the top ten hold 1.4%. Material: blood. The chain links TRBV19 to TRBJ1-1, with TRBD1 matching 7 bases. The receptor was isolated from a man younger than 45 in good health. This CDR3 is CASRRDSYMNTEAFF. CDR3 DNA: TGTGCCAGTAGGAGGGACAGCTACATGAACACTGAAGCTTTCTTT.